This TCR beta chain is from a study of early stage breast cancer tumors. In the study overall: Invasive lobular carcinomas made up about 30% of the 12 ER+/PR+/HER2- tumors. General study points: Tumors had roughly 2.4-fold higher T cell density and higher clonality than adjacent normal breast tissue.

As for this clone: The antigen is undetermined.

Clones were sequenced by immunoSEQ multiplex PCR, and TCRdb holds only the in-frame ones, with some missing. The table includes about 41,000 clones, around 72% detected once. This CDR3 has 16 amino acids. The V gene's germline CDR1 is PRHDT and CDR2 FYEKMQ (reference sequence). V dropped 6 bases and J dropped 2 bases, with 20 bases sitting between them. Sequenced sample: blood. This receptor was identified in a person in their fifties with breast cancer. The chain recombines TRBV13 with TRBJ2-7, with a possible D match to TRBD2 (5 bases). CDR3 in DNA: TGTGCCAGCAGTCTCGCTCCCTTGACCGGGGCCTACGAGCAGTACTTC. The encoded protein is CASSLAPLTGAYEQYF.